These T cell receptor beta chains were read from a single sample in a study of OX40 agonist ivuxolimab in advanced cancers. The repertoire was sequenced with immunoSEQ multiplex PCR; TCRdb's copy has only in-frame clones and lacks some. The top ten clones hold more than 12% of a sample with about 43,000 clones, approximately 86% of them seen once. This specimen consisted of CD4+ or CD8+ T cells sorted from blood, obtained in a trial of the OX40 agonist ivuxolimab. Every receptor here comes from an adult with an advanced solid tumor such as melanoma, head and neck, liver or kidney cancer. Both conserved end residues are trimmed from each CDR3.

>TRBV5-1|TRBJ2-3
ASSLGTGTDTQY
>TRBV10-3|TRBJ2-7
AISGGGTSIEYEQY
>TRBV7-2|TRBJ2-3
ASSLFTGGDTQY
>TRBV6-5|TRBJ2-7
ASSYVGTGLYEQY
>TRBV29-1|TRBJ2-3
SVEPNTDTQY
>TRBV27|TRBJ1-2
ASSLYGTGFSYT
>TRBV28|TRBJ1-5
ASSLNRSNQPQH
>TRBV27|TRBJ2-7
ASSFLASYEQY
>TRBV7-6|TRBJ2-1
ASSWDRGYNEQF
>TRBV6-6|TRBJ1-1
ASSRAQDTWAF
>TRBV6-5|TRBJ2-7
ASSDPGTSPYEQY
>TRBV7-9|TRBJ2-1
ASSLGNNEQF
>TRBV29-1|TRBJ2-1
SVVEGALVEQF
>TRBV7-9|TRBJ2-7
ASSLGGTDKTEQY
>TRBV29-1|TRBJ2-1
SVELGGYEQF
>TRBV5-1|TRBJ1-2
ASSSEYPVDGYT
>TRBV4-2|TRBJ1-6
ASSQDWTENNSPLH
>TRBV29-1|TRBJ1-1
SVEGVWTEAF
>TRBV4-1|TRBJ2-3
ASSPGGQGSTDTQY
>TRBV28|TRBJ2-3
ASSLGASANTDTQY
>TRBV28|TRBJ1-1
ASSFLTEMNTEAF
>TRBV27|TRBJ1-1
ASKRVQLNTEAF
>TRBV7-9|TRBJ1-2
ASSSLGQNYGYT
>TRBV27|TRBJ1-1
ASSLSGTVNTEAF